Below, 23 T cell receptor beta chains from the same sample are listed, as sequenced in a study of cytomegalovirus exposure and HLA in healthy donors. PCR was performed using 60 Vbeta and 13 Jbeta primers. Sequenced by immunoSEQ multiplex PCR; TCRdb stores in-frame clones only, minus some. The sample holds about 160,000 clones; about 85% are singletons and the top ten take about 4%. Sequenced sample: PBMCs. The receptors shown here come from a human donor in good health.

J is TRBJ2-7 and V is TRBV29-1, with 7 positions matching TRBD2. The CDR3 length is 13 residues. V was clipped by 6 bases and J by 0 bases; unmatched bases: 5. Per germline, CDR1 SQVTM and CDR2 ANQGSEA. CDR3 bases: TGCAGCGTGGGGGGGACTATCTCCTACGAGCAGTACTTC. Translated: CSVGGTISYEQYF.

CDR3 in DNA: TGCAGCGTTGATGGAGTTGAGTCCAAAAACATTCAGTACTTC. It encodes CSVDGVESKNIQYF. The rearrangement uses TRBV29-1 and TRBJ2-4; D unclear. With 3 bases removed from V and 2 bases from J, the gap between germline ends came to 11 bases. CDR1 is SQVTM and CDR2 is ANQGSEA in the germline V gene. The length of the CDR3 is 14 residues.

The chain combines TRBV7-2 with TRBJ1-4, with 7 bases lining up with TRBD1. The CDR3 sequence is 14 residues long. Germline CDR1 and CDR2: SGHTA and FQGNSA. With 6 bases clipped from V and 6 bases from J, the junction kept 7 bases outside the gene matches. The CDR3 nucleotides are TGTGCCAGCAGAAGAGGGGGCGCGGATGAAAAACTGTTTTTT. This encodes CASRRGGADEKLFF. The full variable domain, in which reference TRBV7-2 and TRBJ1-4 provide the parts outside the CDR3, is GAGVSQSPSNKVTEKGKDVELRCDPISGHTALYWYRQSLGQGLEFLIYFQGNSAPDKSGLPSDRFSAERTGGSVSTLTIQRTQQEDSAVYLCASRRGGADEKLFFGSGTQLSVL.

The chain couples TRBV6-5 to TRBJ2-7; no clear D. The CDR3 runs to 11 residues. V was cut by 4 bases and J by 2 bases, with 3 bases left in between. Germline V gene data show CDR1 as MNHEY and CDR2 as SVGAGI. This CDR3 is CASSSPYEQYF. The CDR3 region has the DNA TGTGCCAGCAGTTCTCCCTACGAGCAGTACTTC.

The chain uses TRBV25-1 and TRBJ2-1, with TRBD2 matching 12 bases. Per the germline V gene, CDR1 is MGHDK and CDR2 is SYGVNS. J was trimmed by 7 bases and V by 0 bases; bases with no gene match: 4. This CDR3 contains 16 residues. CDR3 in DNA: TGTGCCAGCAGTGAATATCTAGCGGGAGGGTGGAATGAGCAGTTCTTC. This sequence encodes CASSEYLAGGWNEQFF.

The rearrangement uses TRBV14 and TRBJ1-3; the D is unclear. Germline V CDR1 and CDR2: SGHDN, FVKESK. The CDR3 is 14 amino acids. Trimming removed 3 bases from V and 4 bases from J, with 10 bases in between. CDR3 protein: CASSQLTGGNTIYF. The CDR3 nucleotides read TGTGCCAGCAGCCAGCTGACGGGGGGAAACACCATATATTTT.

CDR3 amino acids: CASSPRVEAKNIQYF. The CDR3 DNA is TGCGCCAGCAGCCCCAGGGTTGAAGCCAAAAACATTCAGTACTTC. The chain recombines TRBV5-1 with TRBJ2-4; TRBD1 is a possible D gene (5 bases). The CDR3 runs 15 residues. Trimming cost V 4 bases and J 0 bases, with 11 bases left between them. CDR1 and CDR2 (germline): SGHRS, YFSETQ. Full variable domain (missing parts from reference TRBV5-1 and TRBJ2-4): KAGVTQTPRYLIKTRGQQVTLSCSPISGHRSVSWYQQTPGQGLQFLFEYFSETQRNKGNFPGRFSGRQFSNSRSEMNVSTLELGDSALYLCASSPRVEAKNIQYFGAGTRLSVL.

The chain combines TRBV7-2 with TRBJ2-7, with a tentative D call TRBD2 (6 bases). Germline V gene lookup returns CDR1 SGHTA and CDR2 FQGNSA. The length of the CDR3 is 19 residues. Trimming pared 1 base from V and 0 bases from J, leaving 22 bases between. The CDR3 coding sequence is TGTGCCAGCAGCTTAGTTCCCCTACTGACTAGGCCACTCTCCTACGAGCAGTACTTC. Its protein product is CASSLVPLLTRPLSYEQYF.

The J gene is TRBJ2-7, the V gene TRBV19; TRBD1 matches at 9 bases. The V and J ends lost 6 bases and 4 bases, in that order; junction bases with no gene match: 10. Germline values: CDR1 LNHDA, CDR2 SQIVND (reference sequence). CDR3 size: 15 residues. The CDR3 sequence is CASRNRGRSTYEQYF. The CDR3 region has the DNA TGTGCCAGTAGAAACAGGGGGCGGTCGACTTACGAGCAGTACTTC.

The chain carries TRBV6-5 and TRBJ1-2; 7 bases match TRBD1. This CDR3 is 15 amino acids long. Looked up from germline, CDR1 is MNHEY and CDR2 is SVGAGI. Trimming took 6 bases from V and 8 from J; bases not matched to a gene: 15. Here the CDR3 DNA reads TGTGCCAGCAGCTCCCTCTTGAAAGGGGGCGCAGGCTACACCTTC. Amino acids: CASSSLLKGGAGYTF.

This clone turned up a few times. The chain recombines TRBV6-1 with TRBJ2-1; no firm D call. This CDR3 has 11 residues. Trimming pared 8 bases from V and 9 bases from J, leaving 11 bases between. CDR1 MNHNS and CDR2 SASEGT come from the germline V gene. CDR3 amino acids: CASQSGREQFF. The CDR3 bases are TGTGCCAGCCAATCTGGGCGTGAGCAGTTCTTC.

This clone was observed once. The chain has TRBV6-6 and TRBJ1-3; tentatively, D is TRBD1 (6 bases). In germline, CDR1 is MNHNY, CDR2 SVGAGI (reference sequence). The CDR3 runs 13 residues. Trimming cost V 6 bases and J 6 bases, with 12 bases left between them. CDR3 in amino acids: CASSTDSINTIYF. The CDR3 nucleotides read TGTGCCAGCAGCACGGACAGCATAAACACCATATATTTT.

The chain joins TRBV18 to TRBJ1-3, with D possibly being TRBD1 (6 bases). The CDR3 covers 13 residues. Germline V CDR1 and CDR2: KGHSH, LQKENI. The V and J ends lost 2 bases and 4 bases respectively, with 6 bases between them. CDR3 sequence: CASSPDRGNTIYF. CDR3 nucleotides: TGTGCCAGCTCACCAGACAGGGGAAACACCATATATTTT.

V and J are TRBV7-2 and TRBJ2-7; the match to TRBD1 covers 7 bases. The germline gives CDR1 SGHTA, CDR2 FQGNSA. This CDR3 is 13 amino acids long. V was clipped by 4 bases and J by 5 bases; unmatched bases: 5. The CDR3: CASSSDRVNEQYF. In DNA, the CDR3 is TGTGCCAGCAGCTCAGACAGGGTAAACGAGCAGTACTTC.

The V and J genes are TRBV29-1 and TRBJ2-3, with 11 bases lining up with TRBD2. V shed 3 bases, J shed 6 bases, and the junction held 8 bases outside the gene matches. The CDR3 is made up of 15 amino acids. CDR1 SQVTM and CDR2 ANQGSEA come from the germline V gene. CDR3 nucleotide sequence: TGCAGCGTTGACACTAGCGGGGGCCCCAGGGATACGCAGTATTTT. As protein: CSVDTSGGPRDTQYF.

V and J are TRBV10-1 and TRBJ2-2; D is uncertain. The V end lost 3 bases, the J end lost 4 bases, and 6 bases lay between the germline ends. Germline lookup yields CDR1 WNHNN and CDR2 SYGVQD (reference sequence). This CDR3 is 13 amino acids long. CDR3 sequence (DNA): TGCGCCAGCAGTGAATTATCCACCGGGGAGCTGTTTTTT. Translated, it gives CASSELSTGELFF.

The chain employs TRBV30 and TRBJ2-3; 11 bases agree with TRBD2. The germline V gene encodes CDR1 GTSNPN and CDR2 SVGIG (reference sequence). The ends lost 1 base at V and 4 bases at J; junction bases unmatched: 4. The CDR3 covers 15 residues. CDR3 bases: TGTGCCTGGAGTGGAGTAGCGGGGGGGGCAGATACGCAGTATTTT. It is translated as CAWSGVAGGADTQYF.

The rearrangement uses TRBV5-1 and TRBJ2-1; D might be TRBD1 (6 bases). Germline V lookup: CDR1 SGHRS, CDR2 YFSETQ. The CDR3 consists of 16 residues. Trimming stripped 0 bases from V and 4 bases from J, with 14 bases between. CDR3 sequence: CASSLARRGMYNEQFF. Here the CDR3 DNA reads TGCGCCAGCAGCTTGGCTCGCAGGGGTATGTACAATGAGCAGTTCTTC.

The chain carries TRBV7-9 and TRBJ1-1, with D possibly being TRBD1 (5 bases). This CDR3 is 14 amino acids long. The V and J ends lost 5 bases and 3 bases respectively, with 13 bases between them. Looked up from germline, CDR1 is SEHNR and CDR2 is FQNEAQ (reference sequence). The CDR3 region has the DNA TGTGCCAGCAGCCTACCAGGGATGCACACTGAAGCTTTCTTT. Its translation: CASSLPGMHTEAFF. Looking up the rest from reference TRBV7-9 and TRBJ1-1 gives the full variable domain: DTGVSQNPRHKITKRGQNVTFRCDPISEHNRLYWYRQTLGQGPEFLTYFQNEAQLEKSRLLSDRFSAERPKGSFSTLEIQRTEQGDSAMYLCASSLPGMHTEAFFGQGTRLTVV.

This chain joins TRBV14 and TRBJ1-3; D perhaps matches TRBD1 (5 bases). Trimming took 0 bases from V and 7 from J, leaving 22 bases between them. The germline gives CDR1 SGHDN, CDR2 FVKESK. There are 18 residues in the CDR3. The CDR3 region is CASSQERNWEGLGNTIYF. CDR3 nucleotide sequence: TGTGCCAGCAGCCAAGAAAGGAATTGGGAGGGGCTCGGGAACACCATATATTTT.

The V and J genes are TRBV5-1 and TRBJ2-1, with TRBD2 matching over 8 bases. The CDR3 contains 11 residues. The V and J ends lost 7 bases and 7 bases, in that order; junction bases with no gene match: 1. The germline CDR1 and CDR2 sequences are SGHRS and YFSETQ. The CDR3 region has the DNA TGCGCCAGCCGCGGGGGGAATGAGCAGTTCTTC. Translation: CASRGGNEQFF.

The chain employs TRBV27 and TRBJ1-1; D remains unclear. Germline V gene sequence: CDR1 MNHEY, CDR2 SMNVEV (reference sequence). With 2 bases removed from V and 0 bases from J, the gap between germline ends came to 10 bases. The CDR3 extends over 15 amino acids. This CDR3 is CASSLGLNLNTEAFF. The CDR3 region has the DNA TGTGCCAGCAGTTTAGGACTGAACCTGAACACTGAAGCTTTCTTT.

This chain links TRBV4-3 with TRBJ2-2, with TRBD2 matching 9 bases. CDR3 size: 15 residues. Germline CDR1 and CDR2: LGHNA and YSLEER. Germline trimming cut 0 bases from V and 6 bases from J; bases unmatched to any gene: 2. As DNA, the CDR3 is TGCGCCAGCAGCCAAGATAGGACTAGCGCCGGGGAGCTGTTTTTT. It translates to CASSQDRTSAGELFF.